This T cell receptor (beta chain) was found in a study of PD-1 blockade in mismatch repair-deficient tumors. Using immunoSEQ multiplex PCR, the repertoire was profiled, and TCRdb retains in-frame clones only, with some absent. This sample has about 51,000 clones; approximately 81% occur once, and the top ten carry approximately 8.4%. In germline, CDR1 is MNHEY, CDR2 SVGAGI. V was shortened by 2 bases and J by 8 bases, with 13 bases between the two germline ends. This CDR3 spans 13 amino acids. This sequence originates from an adult with mismatch repair-deficient cancer. V usage is TRBV6-5 and J usage is TRBJ2-7; D is unclear. Sequenced here: peripheral blood, sampled approximately 18 weeks after starting pembrolizumab. DNA for the CDR3: TGTGCCAGCAGTTACGAGAAAGGGCGACAGCAGTACTTC. Translating gives CASSYEKGRQQYF.